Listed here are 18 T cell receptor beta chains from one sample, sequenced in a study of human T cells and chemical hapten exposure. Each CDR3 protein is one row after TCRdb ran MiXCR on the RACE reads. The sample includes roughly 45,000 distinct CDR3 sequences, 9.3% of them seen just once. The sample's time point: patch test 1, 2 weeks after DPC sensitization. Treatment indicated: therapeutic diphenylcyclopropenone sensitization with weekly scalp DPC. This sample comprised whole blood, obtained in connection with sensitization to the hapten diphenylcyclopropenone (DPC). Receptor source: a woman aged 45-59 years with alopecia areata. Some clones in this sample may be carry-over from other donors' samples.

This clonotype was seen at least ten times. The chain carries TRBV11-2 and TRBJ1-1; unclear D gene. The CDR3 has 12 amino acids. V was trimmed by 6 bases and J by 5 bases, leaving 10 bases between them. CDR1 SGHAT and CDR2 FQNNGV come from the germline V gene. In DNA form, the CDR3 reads TGTGCCAGCAGTTTACAGCAGACTGAAGCTTTCTTT. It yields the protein CASSLQQTEAFF.

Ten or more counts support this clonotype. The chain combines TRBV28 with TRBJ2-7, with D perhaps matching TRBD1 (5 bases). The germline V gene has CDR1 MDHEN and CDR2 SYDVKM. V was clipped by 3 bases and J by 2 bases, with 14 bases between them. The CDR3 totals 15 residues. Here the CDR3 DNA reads TGTGCCAGCAGTTTCGAGGCAGGGTTAGCCTACGAGCAGTACTTC. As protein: CASSFEAGLAYEQYF.

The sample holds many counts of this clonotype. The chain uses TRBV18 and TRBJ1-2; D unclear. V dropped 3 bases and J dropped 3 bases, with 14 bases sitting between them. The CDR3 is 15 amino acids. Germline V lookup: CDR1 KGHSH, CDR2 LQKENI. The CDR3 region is CASSPPGLAHYGYTF. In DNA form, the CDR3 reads TGTGCCAGCTCACCTCCTGGACTCGCCCACTATGGCTACACCTTC.

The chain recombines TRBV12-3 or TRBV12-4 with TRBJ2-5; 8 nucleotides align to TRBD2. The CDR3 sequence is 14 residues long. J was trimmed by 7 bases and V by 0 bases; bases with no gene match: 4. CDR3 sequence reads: CASSLASGIGTQYF. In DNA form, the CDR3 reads TGTGCCAGCAGTTTAGCTAGCGGGATTGGGACCCAGTACTTC.

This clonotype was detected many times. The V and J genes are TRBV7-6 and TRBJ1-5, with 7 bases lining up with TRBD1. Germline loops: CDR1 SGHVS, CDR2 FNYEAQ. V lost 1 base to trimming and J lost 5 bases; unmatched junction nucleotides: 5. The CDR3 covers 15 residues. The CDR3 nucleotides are TGTGCCAGCAGCTTAGTGAACGACAGGGATCAGCCCCAGCATTTT. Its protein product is CASSLVNDRDQPQHF.

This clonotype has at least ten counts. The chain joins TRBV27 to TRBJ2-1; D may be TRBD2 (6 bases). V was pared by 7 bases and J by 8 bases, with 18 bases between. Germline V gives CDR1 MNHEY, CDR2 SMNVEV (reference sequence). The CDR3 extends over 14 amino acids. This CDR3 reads CASKEVAGEDEQFF. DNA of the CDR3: TGTGCCAGCAAAGAGGTAGCTGGGGAGGATGAGCAGTTCTTC.

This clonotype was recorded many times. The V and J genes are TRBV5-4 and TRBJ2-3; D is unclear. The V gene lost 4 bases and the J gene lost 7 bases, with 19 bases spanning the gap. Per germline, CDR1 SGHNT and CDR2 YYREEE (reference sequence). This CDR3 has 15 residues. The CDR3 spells CASSPTGPVSYTQYF. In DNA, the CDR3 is TGTGCCAGCAGCCCCACGGGCCCTGTATCATATACGCAGTATTTT.

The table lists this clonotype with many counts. The CDR3 region is CASSLLAGGTDTQYF. CDR3 nucleotide sequence: TGTGCCAGCAGCTTGCTAGCGGGAGGTACAGATACGCAGTATTTT. V and J are TRBV7-6 and TRBJ2-3; TRBD2 matches at 11 bases. Germline values: CDR1 SGHVS, CDR2 FNYEAQ. The CDR3 extends over 15 amino acids. The V segment lost 3 bases and the J segment 3 bases; nucleotides outside the gene matches: 2.

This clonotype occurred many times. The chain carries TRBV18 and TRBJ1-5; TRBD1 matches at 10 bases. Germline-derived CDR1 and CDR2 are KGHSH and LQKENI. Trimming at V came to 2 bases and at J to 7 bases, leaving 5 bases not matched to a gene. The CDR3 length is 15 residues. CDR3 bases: TGTGCCAGCTCACCAGGGACAGGGGCCGGGCAGCCCCAGCATTTT. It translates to CASSPGTGAGQPQHF.

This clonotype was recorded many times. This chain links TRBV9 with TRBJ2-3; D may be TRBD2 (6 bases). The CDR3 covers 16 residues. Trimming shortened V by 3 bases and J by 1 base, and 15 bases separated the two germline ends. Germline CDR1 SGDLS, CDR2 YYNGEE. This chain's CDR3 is CASSALSSGGTDTQYF. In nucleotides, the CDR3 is TGTGCCAGCAGCGCCCTTTCTTCGGGGGGCACAGATACGCAGTATTTT.

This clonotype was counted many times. The CDR3 spells CASSWGTGGNNEQFF. CDR3 bases: TGTGCCAGCAGCTGGGGGACAGGGGGGAACAATGAGCAGTTCTTC. J is TRBJ2-1 and V is TRBV7-6; 11 bases are shared with TRBD1. The CDR3 is 15 residues long. Germline assignment: CDR1 SGHVS and CDR2 FNYEAQ. V lost 4 bases to trimming and J lost 5 bases; unmatched junction nucleotides: 4.

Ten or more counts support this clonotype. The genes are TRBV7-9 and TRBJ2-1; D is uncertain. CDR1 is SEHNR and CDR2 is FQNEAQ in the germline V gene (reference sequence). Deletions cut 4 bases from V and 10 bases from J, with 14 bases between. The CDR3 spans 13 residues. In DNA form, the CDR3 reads TGTGCCAGCAGCTCGAGTACCGGGCCAGAGCAGTTCTTC. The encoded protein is CASSSSTGPEQFF.

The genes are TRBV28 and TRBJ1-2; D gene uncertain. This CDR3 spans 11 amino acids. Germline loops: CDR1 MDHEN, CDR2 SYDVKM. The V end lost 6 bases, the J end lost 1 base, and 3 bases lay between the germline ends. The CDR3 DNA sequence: TGTGCCAGCAGGAATAACTATGGCTACACCTTC. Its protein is CASRNNYGYTF.

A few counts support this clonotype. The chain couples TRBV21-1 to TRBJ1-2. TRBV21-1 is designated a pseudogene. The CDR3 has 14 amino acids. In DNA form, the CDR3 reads TGTGCCAGCAGCAAAGGTGGCGAGTACTATGGCTACACCTTC. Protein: CASSKGGEYYGYTF.

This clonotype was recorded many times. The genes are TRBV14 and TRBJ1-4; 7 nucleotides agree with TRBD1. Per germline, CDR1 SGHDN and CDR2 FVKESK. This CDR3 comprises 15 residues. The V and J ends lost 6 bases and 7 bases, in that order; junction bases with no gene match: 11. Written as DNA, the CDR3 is TGTGCCAGCAGGGGGACGACAGGGTCTACTGAAAAACTGTTTTTT. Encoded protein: CASRGTTGSTEKLFF.

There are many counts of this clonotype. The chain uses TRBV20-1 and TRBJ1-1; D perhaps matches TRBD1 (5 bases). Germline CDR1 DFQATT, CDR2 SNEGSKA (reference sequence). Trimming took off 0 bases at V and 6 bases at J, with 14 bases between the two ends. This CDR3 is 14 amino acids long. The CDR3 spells CSARDQMGPAEAFF. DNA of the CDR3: TGCAGTGCTAGAGATCAGATGGGGCCGGCTGAAGCTTTCTTT.

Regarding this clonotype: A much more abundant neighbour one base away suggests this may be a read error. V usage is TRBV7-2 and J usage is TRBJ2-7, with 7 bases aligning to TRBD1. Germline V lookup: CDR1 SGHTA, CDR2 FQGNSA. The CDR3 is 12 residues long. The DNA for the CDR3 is TGTGTCAGCCAGGGACAGTCCTACGAGCAGTACTTC. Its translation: CVSQGQSYEQYF.

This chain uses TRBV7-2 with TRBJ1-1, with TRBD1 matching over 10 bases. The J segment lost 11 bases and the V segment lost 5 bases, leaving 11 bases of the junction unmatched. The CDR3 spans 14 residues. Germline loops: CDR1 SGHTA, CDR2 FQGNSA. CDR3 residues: CASSPYKTGGSAFF. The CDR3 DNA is TGTGCCAGCAGCCCGTACAAGACAGGGGGCTCGGCTTTCTTT.